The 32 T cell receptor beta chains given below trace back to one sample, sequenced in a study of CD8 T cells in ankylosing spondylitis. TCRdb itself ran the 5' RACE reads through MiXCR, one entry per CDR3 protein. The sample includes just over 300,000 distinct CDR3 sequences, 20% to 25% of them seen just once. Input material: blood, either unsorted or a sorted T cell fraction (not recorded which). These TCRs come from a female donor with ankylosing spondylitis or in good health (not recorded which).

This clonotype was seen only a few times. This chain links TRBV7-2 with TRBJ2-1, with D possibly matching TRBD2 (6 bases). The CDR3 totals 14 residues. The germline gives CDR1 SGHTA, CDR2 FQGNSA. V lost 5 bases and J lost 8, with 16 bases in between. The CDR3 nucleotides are TGTGCCAGCAGCACGAGGACTGGAGGGGATGAGCAGTTCTTC. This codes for CASSTRTGGDEQFF.

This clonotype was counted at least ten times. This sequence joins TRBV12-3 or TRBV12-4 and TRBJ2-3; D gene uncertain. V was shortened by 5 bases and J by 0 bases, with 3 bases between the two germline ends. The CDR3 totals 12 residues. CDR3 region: CASSTSTDTQYF. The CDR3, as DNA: TGTGCCAGCAGTACCAGCACAGATACGCAGTATTTT.

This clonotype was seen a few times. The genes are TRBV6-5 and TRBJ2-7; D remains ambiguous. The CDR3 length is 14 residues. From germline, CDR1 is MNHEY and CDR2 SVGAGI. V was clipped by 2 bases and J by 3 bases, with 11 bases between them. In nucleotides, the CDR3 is TGTGCCAGCAGTTACGGGGTTGTTGGCTACGAGCAGTACTTC. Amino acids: CASSYGVVGYEQYF.

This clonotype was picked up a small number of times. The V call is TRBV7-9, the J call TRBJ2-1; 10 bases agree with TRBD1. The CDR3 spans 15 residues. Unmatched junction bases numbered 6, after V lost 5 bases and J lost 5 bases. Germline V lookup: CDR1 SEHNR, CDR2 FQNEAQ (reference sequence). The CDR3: CASSLGQGIDNEQFF. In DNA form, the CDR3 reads TGTGCCAGCAGCCTGGGACAGGGGATCGACAATGAGCAGTTCTTC.

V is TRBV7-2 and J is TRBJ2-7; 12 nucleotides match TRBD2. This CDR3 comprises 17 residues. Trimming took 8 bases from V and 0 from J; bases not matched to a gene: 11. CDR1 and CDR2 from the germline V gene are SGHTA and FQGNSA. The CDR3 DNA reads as TGTGCCAGCCCTAACTCTAGCGGGAGGGGAAGCTCCTACGAGCAGTACTTC. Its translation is CASPNSSGRGSSYEQYF. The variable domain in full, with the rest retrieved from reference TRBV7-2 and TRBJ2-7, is GAGVSQSPSNKVTEKGKDVELRCDPISGHTALYWYRQSLGQGLEFLIYFQGNSAPDKSGLPSDRFSAERTGGSVSTLTIQRTQQEDSAVYLCASPNSSGRGSSYEQYFGPGTRLTVT.

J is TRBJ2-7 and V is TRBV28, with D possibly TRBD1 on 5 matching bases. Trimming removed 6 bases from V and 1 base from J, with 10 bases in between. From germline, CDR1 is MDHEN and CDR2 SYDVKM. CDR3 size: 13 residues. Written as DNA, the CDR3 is TGTGCCAGCAGCATCCAGGGTTCCTACGAGCAGTACTTC. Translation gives CASSIQGSYEQYF.

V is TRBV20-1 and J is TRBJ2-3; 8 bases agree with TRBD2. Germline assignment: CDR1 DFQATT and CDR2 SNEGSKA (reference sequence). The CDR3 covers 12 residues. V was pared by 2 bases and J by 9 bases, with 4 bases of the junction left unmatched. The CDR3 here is CSARLAGKTQYF. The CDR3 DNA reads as TGCAGTGCTAGACTAGCGGGTAAAACGCAGTATTTT.

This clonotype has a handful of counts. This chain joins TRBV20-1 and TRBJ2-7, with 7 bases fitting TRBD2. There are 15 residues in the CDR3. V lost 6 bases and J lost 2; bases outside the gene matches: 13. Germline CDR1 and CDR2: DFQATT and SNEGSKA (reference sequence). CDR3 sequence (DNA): TGCAGTGCCATAGACCGACTAGCCAGACCCTACGAGCAGTACTTC. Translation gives CSAIDRLARPYEQYF.

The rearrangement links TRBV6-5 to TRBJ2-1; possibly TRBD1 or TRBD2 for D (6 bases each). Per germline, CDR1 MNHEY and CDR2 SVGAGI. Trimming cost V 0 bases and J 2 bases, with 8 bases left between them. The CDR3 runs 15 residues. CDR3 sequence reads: CASSYSRGPYNEQFF. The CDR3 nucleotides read TGTGCCAGCAGTTACTCCCGGGGGCCCTACAATGAGCAGTTCTTC.

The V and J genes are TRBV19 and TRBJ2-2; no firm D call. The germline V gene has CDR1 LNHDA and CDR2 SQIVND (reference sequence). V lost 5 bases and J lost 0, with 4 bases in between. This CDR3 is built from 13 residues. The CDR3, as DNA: TGTGCCAGTAGTGGAACGAACACCGGGGAGCTGTTTTTT. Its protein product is CASSGTNTGELFF.

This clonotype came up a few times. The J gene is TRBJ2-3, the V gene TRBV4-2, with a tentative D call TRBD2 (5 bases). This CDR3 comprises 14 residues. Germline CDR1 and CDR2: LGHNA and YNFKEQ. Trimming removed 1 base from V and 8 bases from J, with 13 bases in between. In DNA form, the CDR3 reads TGTGCCAGCAGCCAAGTTCTAGAGGGTTCTACGCAGTATTTT. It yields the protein CASSQVLEGSTQYF.

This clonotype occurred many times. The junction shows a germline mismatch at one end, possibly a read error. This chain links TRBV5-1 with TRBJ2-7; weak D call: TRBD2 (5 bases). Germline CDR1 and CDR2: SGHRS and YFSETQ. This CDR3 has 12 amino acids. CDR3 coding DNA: TGTGCCAGCAGTCTCACTAGCTACGAGCAGTACTTC. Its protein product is CASSLTSYEQYF. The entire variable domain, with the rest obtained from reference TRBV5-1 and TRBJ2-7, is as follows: KAGVTQTPRYLIKTRGQQVTLSCSPISGHRSVSWYQQTPGQGLQFLFEYFSETQRNKGNFPGRFSGRQFSNSRSEMNVSTLELGDSALYLCASSLTSYEQYFGPGTRLTVT.

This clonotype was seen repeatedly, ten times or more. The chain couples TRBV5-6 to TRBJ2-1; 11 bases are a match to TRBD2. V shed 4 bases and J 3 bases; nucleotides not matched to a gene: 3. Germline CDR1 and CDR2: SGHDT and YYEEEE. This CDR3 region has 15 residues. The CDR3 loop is CASSATSGSYNEQFF. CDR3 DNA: TGTGCCAGCAGCGCTACTAGCGGGAGCTACAATGAGCAGTTCTTC. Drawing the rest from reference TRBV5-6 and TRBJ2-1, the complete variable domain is DAGVTQSPTHLIKTRGQQVTLRCSPKSGHDTVSWYQQALGQGPQFIFQYYEEEERQRGNFPDRFSGHQFPNYSSELNVNALLLGDSALYLCASSATSGSYNEQFFGPGTRLTVL.

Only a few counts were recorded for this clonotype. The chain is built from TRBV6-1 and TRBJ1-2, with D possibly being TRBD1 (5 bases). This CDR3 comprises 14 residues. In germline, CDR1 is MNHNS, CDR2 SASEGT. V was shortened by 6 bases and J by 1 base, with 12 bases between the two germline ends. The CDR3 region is CASRPYGGNYGYTF. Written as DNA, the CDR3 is TGTGCCAGCAGACCCTACGGGGGTAACTATGGCTACACCTTC.

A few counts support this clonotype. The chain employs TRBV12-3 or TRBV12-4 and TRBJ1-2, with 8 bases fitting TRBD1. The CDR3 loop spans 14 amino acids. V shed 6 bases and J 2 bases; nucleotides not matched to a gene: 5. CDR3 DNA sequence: TGTGCCAGCAGCAGACAGGGGTTAAACTATGGCTACACCTTC. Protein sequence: CASSRQGLNYGYTF.

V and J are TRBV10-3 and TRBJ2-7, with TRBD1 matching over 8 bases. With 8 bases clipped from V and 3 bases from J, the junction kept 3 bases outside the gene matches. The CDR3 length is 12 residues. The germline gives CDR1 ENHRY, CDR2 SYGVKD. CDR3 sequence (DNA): TGTGCCATCGGGACAGGAAGCTACGAGCAGTACTTC. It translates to CAIGTGSYEQYF.

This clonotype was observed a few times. The CDR3 nucleotides read TGTGCCAGCAGCGTTCTCGATTTTGGGTGGGGCACTGAAGCTTTCTTT. Its protein product is CASSVLDFGWGTEAFF. The rearrangement joins TRBV9 to TRBJ1-1, with no clear D. The CDR3 is 16 amino acids. Germline values: CDR1 SGDLS, CDR2 YYNGEE. Trimming took off 2 bases at V and 4 bases at J, with 18 bases between the two ends.

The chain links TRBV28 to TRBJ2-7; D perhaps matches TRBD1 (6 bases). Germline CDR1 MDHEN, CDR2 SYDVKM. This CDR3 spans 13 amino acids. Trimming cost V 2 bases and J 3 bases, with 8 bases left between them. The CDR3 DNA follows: TGTGCCAGCAGTTTAACAGGGATCTACGAGCAGTACTTC. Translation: CASSLTGIYEQYF.

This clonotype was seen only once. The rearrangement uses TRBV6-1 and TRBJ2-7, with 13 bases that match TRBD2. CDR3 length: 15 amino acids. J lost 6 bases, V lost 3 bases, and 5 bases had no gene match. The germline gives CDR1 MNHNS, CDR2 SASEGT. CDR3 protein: CASSETSGRSAEQYF. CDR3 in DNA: TGTGCCAGCAGTGAGACTAGCGGGAGGTCCGCCGAGCAGTACTTC.

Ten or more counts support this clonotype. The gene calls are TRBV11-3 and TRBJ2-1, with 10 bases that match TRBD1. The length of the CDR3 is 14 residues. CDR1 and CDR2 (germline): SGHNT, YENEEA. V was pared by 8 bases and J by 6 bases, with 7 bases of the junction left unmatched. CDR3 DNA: TGTGCCAGCGCCCCGGGACAGGGGTCCAATGAGCAGTTCTTC. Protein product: CASAPGQGSNEQFF. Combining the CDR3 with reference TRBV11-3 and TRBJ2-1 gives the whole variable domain EAGVVQSPRYKIIEKKQPVAFWCNPISGHNTLYWYLQNLGQGPELLIRYENEEAVDDSQLPKDRFSAERLKGVDSTLKIQPAELGDSAVYLCASAPGQGSNEQFFGPGTRLTVL.

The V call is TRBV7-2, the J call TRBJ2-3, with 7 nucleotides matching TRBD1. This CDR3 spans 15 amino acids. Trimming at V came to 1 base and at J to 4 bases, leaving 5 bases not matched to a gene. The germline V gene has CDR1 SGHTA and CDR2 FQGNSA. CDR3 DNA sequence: TGTGCCAGCAGCTTAGACAGGGGAAACGCAGATACGCAGTATTTT. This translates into CASSLDRGNADTQYF.

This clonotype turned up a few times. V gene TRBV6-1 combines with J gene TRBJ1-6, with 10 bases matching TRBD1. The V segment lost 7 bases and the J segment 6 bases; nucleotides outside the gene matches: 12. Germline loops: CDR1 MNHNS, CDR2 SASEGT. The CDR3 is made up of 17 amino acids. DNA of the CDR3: TGTGCCAGCACTAGGGGACAGGGGCCACCGGTTAATTCACCCCTCCACTTT. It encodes CASTRGQGPPVNSPLHF.

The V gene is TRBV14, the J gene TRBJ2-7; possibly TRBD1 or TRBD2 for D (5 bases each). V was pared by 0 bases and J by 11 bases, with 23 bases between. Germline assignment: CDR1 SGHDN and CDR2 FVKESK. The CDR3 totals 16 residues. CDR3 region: CASSQDRVYGRGVEYF. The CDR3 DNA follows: TGTGCCAGCAGCCAAGATCGGGTATATGGACGAGGGGTAGAGTACTTC.

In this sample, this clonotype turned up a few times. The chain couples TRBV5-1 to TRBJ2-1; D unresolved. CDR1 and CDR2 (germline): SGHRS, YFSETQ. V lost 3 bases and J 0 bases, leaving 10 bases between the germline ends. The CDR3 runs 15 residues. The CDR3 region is CASSSDGYSYNEQFF. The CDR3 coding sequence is TGCGCCAGCAGCTCGGACGGATACTCCTACAATGAGCAGTTCTTC.

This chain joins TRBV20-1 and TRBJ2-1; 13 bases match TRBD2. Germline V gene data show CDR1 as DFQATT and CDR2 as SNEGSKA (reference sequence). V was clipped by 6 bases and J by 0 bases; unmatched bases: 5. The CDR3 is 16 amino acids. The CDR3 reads CSALLAGGPSYNEQFF. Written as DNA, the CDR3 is TGCAGTGCCTTACTAGCGGGAGGGCCCTCCTACAATGAGCAGTTCTTC.

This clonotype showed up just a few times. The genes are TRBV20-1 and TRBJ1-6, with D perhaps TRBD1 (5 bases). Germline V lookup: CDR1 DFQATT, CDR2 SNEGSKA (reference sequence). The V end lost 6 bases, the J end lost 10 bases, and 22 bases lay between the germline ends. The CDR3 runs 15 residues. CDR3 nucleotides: TGCAGTGCCCCACCTCGGACCGGGGGTGCATCACCCCTCCACTTT. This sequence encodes CSAPPRTGGASPLHF.

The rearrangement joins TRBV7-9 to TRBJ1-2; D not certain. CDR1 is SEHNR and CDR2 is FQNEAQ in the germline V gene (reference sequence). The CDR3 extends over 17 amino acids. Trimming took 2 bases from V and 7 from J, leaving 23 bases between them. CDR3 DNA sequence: TGTGCCAGCAGCTTACGGGCCCCCGGGTCTTCGAGTAGTGGCTACACCTTC. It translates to CASSLRAPGSSSSGYTF.

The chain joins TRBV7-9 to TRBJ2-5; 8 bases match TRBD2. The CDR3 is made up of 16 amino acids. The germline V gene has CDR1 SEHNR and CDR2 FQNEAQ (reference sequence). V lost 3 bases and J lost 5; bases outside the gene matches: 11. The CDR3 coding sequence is TGTGCCAGCAGCTTTGAATCTGGGACTAGAGCGGAGACCCAGTACTTC. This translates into CASSFESGTRAETQYF.

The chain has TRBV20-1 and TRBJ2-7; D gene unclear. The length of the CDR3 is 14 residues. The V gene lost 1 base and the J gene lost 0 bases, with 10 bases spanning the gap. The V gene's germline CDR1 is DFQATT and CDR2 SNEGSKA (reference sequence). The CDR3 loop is CSARVRSSSYEQYF. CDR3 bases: TGCAGTGCTAGAGTGCGGTCCTCCTCCTACGAGCAGTACTTC.

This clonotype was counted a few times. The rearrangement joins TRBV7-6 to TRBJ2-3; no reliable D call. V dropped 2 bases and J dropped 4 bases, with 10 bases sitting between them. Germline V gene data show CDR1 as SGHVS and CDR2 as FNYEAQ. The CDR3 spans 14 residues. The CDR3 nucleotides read TGTGCCAGCAGCTTAAGCACTTCCGCAGATACGCAGTATTTT. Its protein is CASSLSTSADTQYF.

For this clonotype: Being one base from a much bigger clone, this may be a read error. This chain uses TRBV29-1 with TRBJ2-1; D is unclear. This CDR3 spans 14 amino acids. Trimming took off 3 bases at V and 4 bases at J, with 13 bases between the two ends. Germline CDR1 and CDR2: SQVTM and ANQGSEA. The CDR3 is CSVDPKSSYNEQFF. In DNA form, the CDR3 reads TGCAGCGTTGACCCTAAGTCCTCTTACAATGAGCAGTTCTTC.

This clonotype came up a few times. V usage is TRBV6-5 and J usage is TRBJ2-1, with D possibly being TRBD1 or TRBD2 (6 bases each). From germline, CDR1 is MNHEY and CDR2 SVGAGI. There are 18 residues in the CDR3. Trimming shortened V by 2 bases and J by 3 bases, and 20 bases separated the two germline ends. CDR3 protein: CASSYRGLGTPDYNEQFF. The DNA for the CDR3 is TGTGCCAGCAGTTACAGGGGGTTGGGGACTCCGGACTACAATGAGCAGTTCTTC.